A single sample is the source of the 5 T cell receptor beta chains below, sequenced in a study of T-cell reconstitution after alpha-beta-depleted transplantation in children. It was with unique molecular identifiers that the TCRbeta library was prepared. TCRdb recomputed calls from the PCR reads with MiXCR, one row per CDR3 protein. In the table there are some 200,000 distinct CDR3 sequences, 9.7% of which are singletons. The sequencing here drew on PBMCs from the stem cell graft donor, taken from the stem cell graft. These receptor sequences come from a human donor who donated a stem cell graft to a child with SCID.

There are many counts of this clonotype. The chain uses TRBV3-1 and TRBJ1-2; D not resolved. Germline V gives CDR1 LGHDT, CDR2 YNNKEL (reference sequence). V lost 1 base and J 0 bases, leaving 9 bases between the germline ends. This CDR3 has 15 residues. The CDR3 protein is CASSQGGRTNYGYTF. The CDR3 nucleotides are TGTGCCAGCAGCCAAGGCGGGCGGACTAACTATGGCTACACCTTC.

This clonotype has a count of ten or more. The CDR3 loop is CATSRGLAGVNEQFF. CDR3 DNA: TGTGCCACCAGCCGAGGGCTAGCGGGGGTCAATGAGCAGTTCTTC. The chain employs TRBV15 and TRBJ2-1, with 10 bases aligning to TRBD2. In germline, CDR1 is LNHNV, CDR2 YYDKDF (reference sequence). V shed 5 bases and J 6 bases; nucleotides not matched to a gene: 7. This CDR3 spans 15 amino acids.

This clonotype has a count of ten or more. The chain couples TRBV5-1 to TRBJ1-4; the D is unclear. Germline loops: CDR1 SGHRS, CDR2 YFSETQ. V was cut by 4 bases and J by 0 bases, with 10 bases left in between. This CDR3 is 15 amino acids long. This CDR3 is CASSLLAATNEKLFF. The CDR3 bases are TGCGCCAGCAGCCTTCTAGCTGCAACTAATGAAAAACTGTTTTTT.

This clonotype has at least ten counts. The chain is built from TRBV12-3 or TRBV12-4 and TRBJ1-5; D is unclear. This CDR3 has 14 residues. V lost 3 bases and J 6 bases, leaving 12 bases between the germline ends. The CDR3 loop is CASSFGPGGQPQHF. The CDR3 bases are TGTGCCAGCAGTTTCGGTCCCGGCGGTCAGCCCCAGCATTTT.

This clonotype was seen at least ten times. The chain couples TRBV29-1 to TRBJ2-1; no definite D call. V was clipped by 3 bases and J by 12 bases, with 12 bases between them. The V gene's germline CDR1 is SQVTM and CDR2 ANQGSEA. This CDR3 is built from 11 residues. The DNA of the CDR3 is TGCAGCGTTGAGGGAATTAGTACGCAGTTCTTC. Translated, it gives CSVEGISTQFF.